Listed below are T cell receptor beta chains from one sample, sequenced in a study of monozygotic twins with inflammatory bowel disease. TCRdb reworked the 5' RACE reads into one entry per CDR3 protein, no DNA. The sample shows a few hundred thousand distinct CDR3 sequences, and 2% to 3% sits with its ten largest clones. The sample consisted of blood. The source of these receptors is a human donor with ulcerative colitis or Crohn's disease, or a healthy co-twin of an affected twin (not recorded which). CDR3s include the opening cysteine and the closing phenylalanine or tryptophan. Fields, in order: J gene, V gene, CDR3 protein.

TRBJ2-5 TRBV29-1 CSVDRGGETQYF
TRBJ2-2 TRBV6-6 CASSYEGIGELFF
TRBJ2-7 TRBV7-9 CASSSRDVSYEQYF
TRBJ1-6 TRBV5-1 CASSRDGYNSPLHF
TRBJ1-1 TRBV4-3 CASSQESSGTEAFF
TRBJ1-3 TRBV7-2 CASSLRAAASGNTIYF
TRBJ2-2 TRBV29-1 CSVSPKWDTGELFF
TRBJ1-2 TRBV29-1 CSAHYRAYGYTF
TRBJ1-2 TRBV5-5 CASSLSAIDRGAYGYTF
TRBJ2-6 TRBV12-3/TRBV12-4 CASRKQGATGANVLTF
TRBJ2-3 TRBV20-1 CSAPEALAGTDTQYF
TRBJ2-3 TRBV27 CASSFPRGETNPTSTDTQYF
TRBJ1-5 TRBV9 CASSVGAYSNQPQHF
TRBJ1-2 TRBV6-4 CASSDNEQGADGYTF
TRBJ1-3 TRBV18 CASSPGTGSTNTIYF
TRBJ1-5 TRBV7-9 CASREGGNQPQHF
TRBJ1-1 TRBV5-1 CASSGVSGTEAFF
TRBJ2-1 TRBV6-1 CASSPKFQRGTNNEQFF
TRBJ2-7 TRBV28 CASIPALEPYEQYF
TRBJ1-2 TRBV5-1 CASSLFMGQGDGYTF
TRBJ1-1 TRBV12-3/TRBV12-4 CASSLEALEAFF
TRBJ1-2 TRBV20-1 CSATDRAYGYSF
TRBJ1-3 TRBV18 CASSSGQEGNTIYF
TRBJ1-2 TRBV20-1 CSASRQGGVNYGYTF
TRBJ1-2 TRBV24-1 CATSDRGLYGYTF
TRBJ2-2 TRBV5-4 CASSPGSGFGTGELFF
TRBJ2-2 TRBV20-1 CSARTYRESDTGELFF
TRBJ1-2 TRBV6-5 CASSYGTGGGYGYTF
TRBJ2-1 TRBV4-2 CASSQLAGGYYNEQFF
TRBJ1-1 TRBV19 CASSPGRTTEAFF
TRBJ2-7 TRBV12-3/TRBV12-4 CASSPGSPILLEQYF
TRBJ1-1 TRBV7-2 CATSFNWLDTEAFF